These 22 T cell receptor beta chains were sequenced from one sample in a study of T cell clonotyping in hematopoietic cell transplantation. Profiled with immunoSEQ multiplex PCR; TCRdb holds only in-frame clones, not every one. The repertoire has roughly 44,000 clones, 95% of them found once; the top ten carry 0.85% to 1%. Specimen: peripheral blood mononuclear cells. These receptors were taken from a man aged 30 to 45 in good health. Some clones in this sample may be carry-over from other donors' samples.

J is TRBJ2-1 and V is TRBV19; 11 bases line up with TRBD2. The germline CDR1 and CDR2 sequences are LNHDA and SQIVND (reference sequence). This CDR3 comprises 18 residues. The J segment lost 4 bases and the V segment lost 3 bases, leaving 11 bases of the junction unmatched. This CDR3 is CASSMISGRAVIYNEQFF. As DNA, the CDR3 is TGTGCCAGTAGTATGATTAGCGGGAGGGCCGTTATTTACAATGAGCAGTTCTTC.

The rearrangement uses TRBV4-3 and TRBJ1-5; a possible D gene is TRBD1 (6 bases). CDR1 and CDR2 from the germline V gene are LGHNA and YSLEER. CDR3 length equals 17 residues. V lost 0 bases and J lost 5, with 17 bases in between. CDR3 loop: CASSQDWAGGYDQPQHF. CDR3 nucleotide sequence: TGCGCCAGCAGCCAAGATTGGGCGGGGGGCTACGATCAGCCCCAGCATTTT.

The sample holds one count of this clone. The chain couples TRBV29-1 to TRBJ2-5; D is possibly TRBD1 (9 bases). Between the trimmed V and J ends, which lost 4 bases and 1 base, there was a span of 16 bases. The CDR3 runs to 15 residues. The V gene's germline CDR1 is SQVTM and CDR2 ANQGSEA. CDR3 bases: TGCAGCGTTGTACAGGGGGCGGGGGGCCAAGAGACCCAGTACTTC. It is translated as CSVVQGAGGQETQYF. The full variable domain, rest sourced from reference TRBV29-1 and TRBJ2-5, is SAVISQKPSRDICQRGTSLTIQCQVDSQVTMMFWYRQQPGQSLTLIATANQGSEATYESGFVIDKFPISRPNLTFSTLTVSNMSPEDSSIYLCSVVQGAGGQETQYFGPGTRLLVL.

CDR3 sequence (DNA): TGTGCCAGCAGTTACAGAGTGAGCTCCTACGAGCAGTACTTC. Its translation is CASSYRVSSYEQYF. This chain connects TRBV6-5 to TRBJ2-7; no definite D call. The CDR3 spans 14 residues. Germline CDR1 MNHEY, CDR2 SVGAGI. V was cut by 2 bases and J by 0 bases, with 8 bases left in between.

This chain connects TRBV27 to TRBJ1-1; D possibly corresponds to TRBD1 (5 bases). In germline, CDR1 is MNHEY, CDR2 SMNVEV (reference sequence). Trimming removed 7 bases at V and 7 bases at J, with 10 bases between. The CDR3 has 11 amino acids. Here the CDR3 DNA reads TGTGCCAGCACCGGGAGGGGTGAAGCTTTCTTT. Its translation: CASTGRGEAFF.

This chain joins TRBV5-8 and TRBJ1-5, with 7 bases that match TRBD1. V gave up 4 bases and J gave up 0 bases; unmatched junction bases: 10. Germline V gene lookup returns CDR1 SGHTS and CDR2 YDEGEE. This CDR3 contains 17 residues. For the CDR3, the DNA is TGTGCCAGCAGCCGAGACAGGGTGGGATATAGCAATCAGCCCCAGCATTTT. Translating gives CASSRDRVGYSNQPQHF.

CDR3 in amino acids: CASSGIKGGGTDTQYF. The CDR3 DNA reads TGTGCCAGCAGCGGGATCAAGGGCGGGGGCACAGATACGCAGTATTTT. This chain links TRBV9 with TRBJ2-3; maybe TRBD2 (6 bases). The V gene's germline CDR1 is SGDLS and CDR2 YYNGEE. Trimming pared 3 bases from V and 1 base from J, leaving 15 bases between. The CDR3 runs 16 residues.

The chain couples TRBV7-9 to TRBJ1-5; no reliable D call. The germline V and J ends were trimmed by 5 bases and 6 bases, with 8 bases remaining between them. Germline CDR1 SEHNR, CDR2 FQNEAQ (reference sequence). The CDR3 contains 12 residues. The CDR3 reads CASSLLSQPQHF. The CDR3, as DNA: TGTGCCAGCAGCCTCCTTAGTCAGCCCCAGCATTTT.

This clone showed up just once. The V call is TRBV2, the J call TRBJ1-2; a weak D match, TRBD1 (6 bases). V gave up 1 base and J gave up 6 bases, with 9 bases separating them. The germline V gene has CDR1 SNHLY and CDR2 FYNNEI. This CDR3 has 13 amino acids. This chain's CDR3 is CASSEDREDGYTF. In DNA, the CDR3 is TGTGCCAGCAGTGAAGACAGGGAGGATGGCTACACCTTC.

This rearrangement joins TRBV5-4 to TRBJ2-7; no clear D gene. This CDR3 contains 15 residues. The germline V and J ends were trimmed by 0 bases and 0 bases, with 10 bases remaining between them. Germline V gene data show CDR1 as SGHNT and CDR2 as YYREEE (reference sequence). The CDR3 reads CASSLAGGLSYEQYF. CDR3 in DNA: TGTGCCAGCAGCTTGGCAGGTGGGCTCTCCTACGAGCAGTACTTC.

The chain carries TRBV7-2 and TRBJ1-2; D not certain. Trimming removed 5 bases from V and 7 bases from J, with 11 bases in between. The CDR3 consists of 12 residues. Per the germline V gene, CDR1 is SGHTA and CDR2 is FQGNSA. DNA for the CDR3: TGTGCCAGCAGCCTCTCTGGTCCTGGCTACACCTTC. Protein: CASSLSGPGYTF.

This sequence joins TRBV4-1 and TRBJ1-5, with D perhaps TRBD1 (6 bases). Germline lookup yields CDR1 MGHRA and CDR2 YSYEKL. V dropped 5 bases and J dropped 2 bases, with 19 bases sitting between them. The CDR3 totals 17 residues. The CDR3 loop is CASSSQRGASGNQPQHF. CDR3 bases: TGCGCCAGCAGCTCGCAAAGGGGGGCTAGTGGCAATCAGCCCCAGCATTTT.

V and J are TRBV5-1 and TRBJ2-1; D not certain. V was trimmed by 0 bases and J by 9 bases, leaving 10 bases between them. The CDR3 is made up of 13 amino acids. Per the germline V gene, CDR1 is SGHRS and CDR2 is YFSETQ. The CDR3 DNA reads as TGCGCCAGCAGCTTGGGAGGCTGGGTTGAGCAGTTCTTC. It yields the protein CASSLGGWVEQFF.

The V call is TRBV4-1, the J call TRBJ2-7; 8 bases fit TRBD2. The J segment lost 1 base and the V segment lost 0 bases, leaving 5 bases of the junction unmatched. The length of the CDR3 is 16 residues. Germline V gene data show CDR1 as MGHRA and CDR2 as YSYEKL. The CDR3: CASSQESSGKSYEQYF. DNA for the CDR3: TGCGCCAGCAGCCAAGAGAGTAGCGGGAAATCCTACGAGCAGTACTTC.

The gene calls are TRBV10-3 and TRBJ2-4; 8 nucleotides match TRBD2. The CDR3 has 17 amino acids. Unmatched junction bases numbered 4, after V lost 0 bases and J lost 0 bases. CDR1 and CDR2 from the germline V gene are ENHRY and SYGVKD. CDR3 bases: TGTGCCATCAGTGAGTCGGGGCTAGCGGGAGCCAAAAACATTCAGTACTTC. Its protein product is CAISESGLAGAKNIQYF.

The V gene is TRBV10-3, the J gene TRBJ2-1; D is possibly TRBD1 (6 bases). V shed 2 bases and J shed 8 bases, with 10 bases lying between them. Germline V lookup: CDR1 ENHRY, CDR2 SYGVKD. This CDR3 has 13 residues. The CDR3 loop is CAISEKQGHEQFF. CDR3 sequence (DNA): TGTGCCATCAGTGAGAAACAGGGCCATGAGCAGTTCTTC.

The genes are TRBV11-3 and TRBJ2-3; 11 bases are a match to TRBD2. The J segment lost 1 base and the V segment lost 4 bases, leaving 4 bases of the junction unmatched. Germline-derived CDR1 and CDR2 are SGHNT and YENEEA. CDR3 size: 16 residues. CDR3 amino acids: CASSSALAGGTDTQYF. CDR3 bases: TGTGCCAGCAGCTCCGCACTAGCGGGGGGCACAGATACGCAGTATTTT. Full variable domain (outside the CDR3, taken from reference TRBV11-3 and TRBJ2-3): EAGVVQSPRYKIIEKKQPVAFWCNPISGHNTLYWYLQNLGQGPELLIRYENEEAVDDSQLPKDRFSAERLKGVDSTLKIQPAELGDSAVYLCASSSALAGGTDTQYFGPGTRLTVL.

V usage is TRBV6-6 and J usage is TRBJ2-7, with D unclear. Germline-derived CDR1 and CDR2 are MNHNY and SVGAGI (reference sequence). Trimming pared 2 bases from V and 5 bases from J, leaving 13 bases between. This CDR3 spans 14 amino acids. The CDR3 region has the DNA TGTGCCAGCAGTTACGACCCCGAAGCCCACGAGCAGTACTTC. Translating gives CASSYDPEAHEQYF.

This clone was observed a single time. The rearrangement joins TRBV7-2 to TRBJ2-1; 8 nucleotides agree with TRBD2. CDR3 length: 16 amino acids. Unmatched junction bases numbered 6, after V lost 1 base and J lost 4 bases. CDR1 SGHTA and CDR2 FQGNSA come from the germline V gene. The CDR3: CASSLGPAGVYNEQFF. The CDR3 DNA sequence: TGTGCCAGCAGCTTAGGGCCAGCGGGGGTATACAATGAGCAGTTCTTC.

In nucleotides, the CDR3 is TGTGCCAGCAGTTTATCGCCCCTCCGGGAGACCCAGTACTTC. As protein: CASSLSPLRETQYF. The chain recombines TRBV27 with TRBJ2-5; D gene ambiguous. Germline loops: CDR1 MNHEY, CDR2 SMNVEV (reference sequence). Trimming shortened V by 0 bases and J by 5 bases, and 10 bases separated the two germline ends. The CDR3 extends over 14 amino acids.

This chain uses TRBV7-6 with TRBJ1-5; perhaps TRBD1 as D (5 bases). Germline V gene data show CDR1 as SGHVS and CDR2 as FNYEAQ. V lost 0 bases to trimming and J lost 7 bases, with 13 bases between them. CDR3 length equals 15 residues. The CDR3 protein is CASSLAAGTKQPQHF. The CDR3 DNA is TGTGCCAGCAGCTTAGCAGCAGGGACTAAACAGCCCCAGCATTTT. The full variable domain, rest sourced from reference TRBV7-6 and TRBJ1-5, is GAGVSQSPRYKVTKRGQDVALRCDPISGHVSLYWYRQALGQGPEFLTYFNYEAQQDKSGLPNDRFSAERPEGSISTLTIQRTEQRDSAMYRCASSLAAGTKQPQHFGDGTRLSIL.

CDR3 DNA: TGCGCCAGCACTTGGAGCGGGGTAGCTAATGAAAAACTGTTTTTT. This codes for CASTWSGVANEKLFF. The genes are TRBV5-1 and TRBJ1-4, with unresolved D. This CDR3 contains 15 residues. Germline values: CDR1 SGHRS, CDR2 YFSETQ. V was trimmed by 6 bases and J by 3 bases, leaving 15 bases between them.